The source of this TCR beta chain is a study of cytomegalovirus exposure and HLA in healthy donors. Study findings and constraints: According to the study, around 180 TCR beta chains were cytomegalovirus-associated. An observed cluster of highly shared sequence variants was recorded as a likely sequencing artifact. As confirmed in vitro, three CMV-associated chains were specific for CMV antigens.

PCR used 60 Vbeta primers and 13 Jbeta primers. Original data processing: Among the unique TCR beta chains that a later analysis counted, 70 million to 85 million in all, roughly 9.9 million were shared. Data came from immunoSEQ multiplex PCR; TCRdb stores just in-frame clones and leaves some out. V, J and clone size reflect that table, while D and trimming were determined from the DNA. The data contain about 120,000 clones, about four fifths of them singletons. This clone was counted only a few times. Its matching antigen is unknown. The source is a female donor in good health and CMV-seropositive. The sample consisted of PBMCs.

The CDR3 sequence is CASSTRQGNTEAFF. The CDR3 region has the DNA TGTGCCAGTAGTACCCGACAGGGCAACACTGAAGCTTTCTTT. This chain connects TRBV19 to TRBJ1-1; TRBD1 matches at 7 bases. CDR1 and CDR2 from the germline V gene are LNHDA and SQIVND (reference sequence). This CDR3 is 14 amino acids long. With 4 bases clipped from V and 2 bases from J, the junction kept 4 bases outside the gene matches. Full variable domain (outside the CDR3, taken from reference TRBV19 and TRBJ1-1): DGGITQSPKYLFRKEGQNVTLSCEQNLNHDAMYWYRQDPGQGLRLIYYSQIVNDFQKGDIAEGYSVSREKKESFPLTVTSAQKNPTAFYLCASSTRQGNTEAFFGQGTRLTVV.